This T cell receptor beta chain appears in the sequencing data of a study of cytomegalovirus exposure and HLA in healthy donors (dated by TCRdb to about 2017). Some background on the complete study: In an earlier analysis of under 600 of the donors, 276 Gb of sequence data and 90 million to 130 million unique TCR beta sequences from roughly 190 million T cells were reported. Roughly 300 gigabases of sequencing data and 78 million or so unique TCR sequences were included in an early release covering around 600 HLA-typed donors. Of the roughly 420 genotyped donors, 70% to 90% were placed in the genetic ancestry cluster associated with self-reported Caucasian donors. The aim of the study was to test whether cataloging public T cell receptors could identify signatures of past pathogen exposure. The T cell repertoires of some 670 subjects were profiled by immunosequencing and related to cytomegalovirus serostatus. Along with the roughly 670-subject first cohort, a separate validation cohort of over 90 different subjects was used. To predict cytomegalovirus infection status, the study brought together high-throughput TCR immunosequencing, statistical association of individual TCRs with disease status, and machine learning. A later analysis re-examined previously published TCR beta repertoires from just over 650 donors and added high-resolution HLA genotyping to investigate patterns of TCR occurrence. Rather than using new phenotypic data, the later analysis identified candidate immune exposures from TCR beta sequences and from how often those sequences occurred across donors. An earlier analysis of around 580 of the donors used high-throughput TCR beta sequencing to judge whether each TCR beta V gene segment behaved as functional or pseudogenic. Donor age, sex, ethnicity and CMV serostatus were compiled together with the repertoire data. Genome-wide SNP genotypes for about 65% of the roughly 670 donors were used in a later genetic analysis, which treated that subset as a discovery cohort. Every repertoire in the discovery cohort had been generated on one and the same sequencing platform. HLA typing covered class I and class II loci at four-digit resolution. Typing coverage varied by locus: roughly 629-630 donors for A, B, C, DRB1 and DQB1; roughly 560 for DQA1; approximately 570 for DPA1; under 490 for DPB1. Five DR-DQ haplotypes were treated as single units for association and clustering because of strong linkage in the cohort. Among roughly 370 genotyped donors of the cohort, an average of about 240,000 unique TCR beta nucleotide sequences were sequenced per donor, roughly a sixth of them non-productive.

General study outcomes and caveats: In a later genetic analysis, fewer N-insertions in productive TCRs were reported among donors in an Asian-associated ancestry cluster than the roughly 710-donor mean. Immune exposure information for the cohort was limited to CMV serostatus. In a later analysis, HLA-associated TCR beta chains were found to be more clonally expanded and to have lower generation probabilities than equally common non-associated chains. In both the original and validation cohorts, the classifier was reported to diagnose cytomegalovirus status with high specificity and sensitivity. The earlier analysis of about 600 of the donors excluded about 16 rarely observed V segments, including chromosome 9 orphons, because counts were too low. In the study, approximately 150 TCR beta chains were listed as associated with cytomegalovirus. In a later analysis, the rate of TCR association differed among HLA loci, with DRB1 alleles having the most associated TCRs and HLA-C alleles having the fewest. A later analysis reported that several top co-occurrence clusters appeared linked to parvovirus B19, influenza, CMV and Epstein-Barr virus. The authors suggested that the approach could potentially be extended to other disease states and immunological phenotypes. Because some donors lacked HLA typing at each locus, the association tests relied only on the typed subset. The cohort was sequenced for TCR beta chains only, and without alpha or paired-chain data the features that could be detected were limited. The 87-base-pair reads could not distinguish some IMGT-functional V segments, including TRBV6-2 and TRBV6-3, so those segments were excluded. In vitro tests confirmed that three of the cytomegalovirus-associated TCR beta chains recognize cytomegalovirus antigens. Most CMV-associated TCR beta chains appeared to be HLA-restricted in a later analysis, and the HLA associations seemed to be driven largely by CMV exposure. Most TCR sequences were seen in very few donors, while some public TCRs were found in many individuals. The sequencing pipeline was judged likely to have produced a cluster of highly shared sequence variants as a technical artifact. A further reported finding was that TCR beta sequences accurately predicted the HLA-A and HLA-B alleles for most subjects in the first cohort. Strong co-occurrence of HLA alleles, especially DR and DQ, made assigning TCR associations to individual alleles difficult. Broadly in line with IMGT annotations, most TCR beta V segments showed up in productive rearrangements about 87% or about 30% of the time in an earlier analysis of several hundred of the donors. An association between a missense DCLRE1C variant and V-gene and J-gene trimming of TCR beta chains was found in a later genetic analysis and replicated in an independent cohort. Linkage disequilibrium might explain the correlated functional status among segregating V segments, but an unknown experimental factor could not be ruled out. In a later analysis, more than 15,000 TCR beta sequences were associated with specific HLA alleles at a false discovery rate of 0.05. The presence/absence analyses assumed that sequencing depth was roughly uniform across donors, and that assumption may not be true.

The receptor library was made with the immunoSEQ multiplex PCR assay. A mixture of 60 forward primers for TCR Vbeta segments and 13 reverse primers for TCR Jbeta segments was used in the multiplex PCR. The CDR3 region of rearranged TCR beta genes was amplified from genomic DNA by a multiplex PCR assay. On the Illumina HiSeq System, the amplified TCR beta libraries were sequenced as 87-base-pair reads. The authors processed their data as follows. A later analysis tallied roughly 76 million unique TCR beta chains across the 550 to 850 repertoires, and approximately 9.9 million of those chains were shared by two or more donors. Raw reads were error-corrected and collapsed into unique sequences by a nearest-neighbor algorithm in which closely related sequences were merged to remove PCR and sequencing errors. Alignment of CDR3 sequences to IMGT reference sequences was used to assign V, D and J gene segments. For a sequence to be retained, a match of at least six nucleotides to both a V gene segment and a J gene segment was required. Rearrangements were called productive when the CDR3 lacked stop codons and stayed in frame with V and J; all others were non-productive. CDR3 was defined according to IMGT convention as the region running from the second conserved V-encoded cysteine to the conserved J-encoded phenylalanine. The earlier analysis of roughly 590 of the donors excluded sequences that lacked an unambiguous match to a single V gene segment. An earlier analysis of several hundred of the donors called V segments functional above 56.7% productive rearrangements and segregating when the between-donor standard deviation exceeded 5%. A statistical classification framework was built to diagnose cytomegalovirus status from the catalog of TCR beta chain sequences. A later analysis assigned V and J genes by comparing TCR nucleotide sequences with IMGT/GENE-DB human TR gene sequences. Using the TCRdist pipeline, a later analysis assigned CDR3 sequences along with most-parsimonious VDJ recombination scenarios. A later analysis defined each TCR beta chain by its CDR3 amino acid sequence plus V-gene family, and excluded reads lacking a unique V-gene family. To address suspected cross-contamination and a sequencing artifact, a later analysis removed a few hundred highly shared, low-generation-probability nucleotide sequences. A later analysis calculated a clonal expansion index for each public chain from normalized within-repertoire ranks of inferred template counts. In a later analysis, generation probabilities were computed using a VDJ recombination model fitted to out-of-frame rearrangements, and the results were checked against IGoR. A later analysis scored TCR-TCR, TCR-HLA and TCR-CMV co-occurrence with hypergeometric tests, applying a repertoire-size bias correction to TCR pairs. In a later analysis, false discovery rates were estimated by permuting HLA or CMV assignments 20 times. In a later analysis, co-occurring TCRs were grouped using DBSCAN, and TCRdist sequence similarity was added for clustering within HLA-allele-positive subsets. Co-occurrence clustering excluded repertoires with fewer than 30,000 or more than 120,000 public chains, plus five with anomalous nucleotide sharing. The table was pulled from immuneACCESS by TCRdb, which kept in-frame rearrangements only. Such tables lose some clones; where checked, under half of the loss comes from unresolved V genes, and the rest has no known cause. V and J calls and clone size follow that table, whereas D and trimming were derived from the DNA. The table for this sample lists 150,000 to 200,000 clones; roughly 83% of them were counted only once. The ten largest clones capture roughly 1.5% of the sample.

The cohort comprised around 690 healthy bone marrow donors. Cohort members were all nominally healthy when sampled, although unrecorded immune exposures were likely present. The donor tested CMV seronegative and was one of the 352 seronegative cohort members. Every donor gave a peripheral blood sample, and the peripheral blood mononuclear cells from that sample were used for TCR beta sequencing. The Qiagen DNeasy Blood Extraction Kit was used to extract genomic DNA from the blood cell samples. CDR1 SEHNR and CDR2 FQNEAQ were looked up in the germline V gene (reference sequence). Compared with germline, V lacks 5 bases and J lacks 8 bases; bases without a gene match: 12. From the cysteine up to the phenylalanine, the CDR3 has a length of 16 residues. Of the read, only the CDR3 DNA is kept; its 48 bases are in frame from base 1. With regard to this clone: Its antigen is still unknown. The sample holds no much larger clone one base away, and base qualities are not on file.

The sequence links TRBV7-9 to TRBJ2-1; TRBD2 lines up with 10 middle nucleotides. This clonotype originated in a woman aged 45-59 years in good health and CMV-seronegative. Sample: PBMCs. The DNA reads TGTGCCAGCAGCGTGAGGGGTGATCTAGCGGGAGATGAGCAGTTCTTC. This is translated as CASSVRGDLAGDEQFF.